This T cell receptor (beta chain) was recorded in a study of control samples from healthy donors and cancer patients. Repertoires were generated with immunoSEQ multiplex PCR, while TCRdb's copy carries only in-frame clones and drops some. The data show around 80,000 clones, about 94% seen once. This CDR3 comprises 19 residues. V dropped 2 bases and J dropped 4; count of bases not matched to a gene: 12. The V gene's germline CDR1 is SGHDT and CDR2 YYEEEE. The J gene is TRBJ2-3, the V gene TRBV5-6, with 14 bases fitting TRBD2. The sample taken for sequencing was blood. This TCR came from a woman aged 25-40 years in good health. This CDR3 is CASSFVPGLAGDPPDTQYF. The CDR3 DNA reads as TGTGCCAGCAGCTTTGTCCCGGGACTAGCGGGGGACCCCCCAGATACGCAGTATTTT.